The 8 T cell receptor beta chains below come from one sample, sequenced in a study of blood T cell repertoires in COVID-19. Libraries were prepared by immunoSEQ multiplex PCR; TCRdb keeps only in-frame clonotypes and omits some of them. Of some 53,000 clones in the sample, roughly nine tenths were seen once. The specimen was peripheral blood. All receptors come from a human donor with active COVID-19. The donor label of this sample is uncertain.

This sequence joins TRBV5-1 and TRBJ2-5; TRBD2 might be the D (5 bases). CDR1 SGHRS and CDR2 YFSETQ come from the germline V gene. CDR3 length: 14 amino acids. Trimming shortened V by 4 bases and J by 2 bases, and 12 bases separated the two germline ends. The CDR3 DNA sequence: TGCGCCAGCAGCCAAGGAGGATTACAAGAGACCCAGTACTTC. Its translation is CASSQGGLQETQYF.

The chain is built from TRBV6-4 and TRBJ2-5; D unclear. Germline CDR1 reads MRHNA; CDR2 reads SNTAGT. This CDR3 contains 14 residues. With 5 bases removed from V and 5 bases from J, the gap between germline ends came to 15 bases. CDR3 bases: TGTGCCAGCAGTCCACGACTCGTTCCGGAGACCCAGTACTTC. This encodes CASSPRLVPETQYF.

The chain employs TRBV6-2 or TRBV6-3 and TRBJ2-7, with TRBD1 as a possible D gene (6 bases). Trimming removed 6 bases at V and 5 bases at J, with 20 bases between. The CDR3 contains 15 residues. Germline V gene sequence: CDR1 MNHEY, CDR2 SVGEGT. Written as DNA, the CDR3 is TGTGCCAGCAGCACCGGGACACCCTTCGTTGACGAGCAGTACTTC. As protein: CASSTGTPFVDEQYF.

The J gene is TRBJ2-1, the V gene TRBV3-1 (or the pseudogene TRBV3-2), with 10 nucleotides matching TRBD2. This CDR3 region has 16 residues. V shed 0 bases, J shed 8 bases, and the junction held 7 bases outside the gene matches. The germline V gene has CDR1 LGHDT and CDR2 YNNKEL (reference sequence). Written as DNA, the CDR3 is TGTGCCAGCAGCCAAGATCCAGCGGGGGGGACGGATGAGCAGTTCTTC. Its protein is CASSQDPAGGTDEQFF.

As DNA, the CDR3 is TGTGCCAGTAGTATAGATCCGACAGGGAACTATGGCTACACCTTC. Its translation is CASSIDPTGNYGYTF. The rearrangement links TRBV19 to TRBJ1-2; 7 bases align to TRBD1. CDR1 and CDR2 (germline): LNHDA, SQIVND (reference sequence). This CDR3 has 15 amino acids. V shed 0 bases and J 2 bases; nucleotides not matched to a gene: 3.

The chain couples TRBV4-3 to TRBJ1-2, with TRBD1 as a possible D gene (5 bases). V was pared by 3 bases and J by 5 bases, with 10 bases between. Germline V lookup: CDR1 LGHNA, CDR2 YSLEER. This CDR3 has 13 residues. CDR3 in amino acids: CASSHSPGYGYTF. The CDR3 nucleotides read TGCGCCAGCAGCCATAGTCCAGGGTATGGCTACACCTTC.

The chain combines TRBV28 with TRBJ2-7; TRBD1 might be the D (6 bases). V dropped 10 bases and J dropped 6 bases, with 16 bases sitting between them. The CDR3 spans 12 residues. Germline lookup yields CDR1 MDHEN and CDR2 SYDVKM. CDR3 region: CATQIGTLEQYF. The CDR3 DNA follows: TGTGCCACCCAAATAGGGACACTCGAGCAGTACTTC.

The V gene is TRBV4-2, the J gene TRBJ1-6; D gene uncertain. Trimming pared 0 bases from V and 0 bases from J, leaving 9 bases between. Germline values: CDR1 LGHNA, CDR2 YNFKEQ. The CDR3 has 17 amino acids. The CDR3 sequence is CASSQDTVSSYNSPLHF. In nucleotides, the CDR3 is TGTGCCAGCAGCCAAGATACGGTTAGCTCCTATAATTCACCCCTCCACTTT.